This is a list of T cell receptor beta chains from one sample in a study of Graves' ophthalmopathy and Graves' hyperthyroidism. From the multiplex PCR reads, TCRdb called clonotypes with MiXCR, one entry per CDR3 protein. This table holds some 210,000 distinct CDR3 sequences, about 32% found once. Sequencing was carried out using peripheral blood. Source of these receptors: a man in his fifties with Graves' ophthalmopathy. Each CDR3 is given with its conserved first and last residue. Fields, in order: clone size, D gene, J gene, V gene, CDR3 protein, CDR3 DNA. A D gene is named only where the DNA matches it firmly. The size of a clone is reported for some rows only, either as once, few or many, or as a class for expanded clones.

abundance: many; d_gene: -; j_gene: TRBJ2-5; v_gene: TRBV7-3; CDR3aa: CASSGGGAYPQGTQYF; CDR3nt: TGTGCCAGCAGCGGAGGGGGGGCCTACCCCCAAGGGACCCAGTACTTC
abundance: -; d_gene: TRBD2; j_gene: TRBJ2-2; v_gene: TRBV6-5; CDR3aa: CASSYRTSANTGELFF; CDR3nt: TGTGCCAGCAGTTACCGGACTAGCGCGAACACCGGGGAGCTGTTTTTT
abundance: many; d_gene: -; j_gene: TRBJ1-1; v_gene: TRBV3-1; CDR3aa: CASSQAGHTEAFF; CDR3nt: TGTGCCAGCAGCCAAGCAGGACACACTGAAGCTTTCTTT
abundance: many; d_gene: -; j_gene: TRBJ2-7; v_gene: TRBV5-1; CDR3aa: CASRPVGTYEQYF; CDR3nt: TGCGCCAGCAGGCCCGTGGGGACCTACGAGCAGTACTTC
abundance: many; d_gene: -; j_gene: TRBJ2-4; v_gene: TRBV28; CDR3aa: CASSFASLAKNIQYF; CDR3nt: TGTGCCAGCAGTTTTGCCTCCCTAGCCAAAAACATTCAGTACTTC
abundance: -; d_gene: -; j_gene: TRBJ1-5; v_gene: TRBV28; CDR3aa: CASSYSGAYLYQPQHF; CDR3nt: TGTGCCAGCAGTTACTCGGGTGCTTATTTGTATCAGCCCCAGCATTTT
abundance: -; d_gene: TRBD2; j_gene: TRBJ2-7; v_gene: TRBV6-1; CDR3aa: CASRGTSGTTYEQYF; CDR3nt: TGTGCCAGCAGGGGCACTAGCGGGACTACCTACGAGCAGTACTTC
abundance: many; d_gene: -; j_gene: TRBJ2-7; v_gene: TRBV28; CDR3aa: CASGNQYEQYF; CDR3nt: TGTGCCAGCGGGAATCAATACGAGCAGTACTTC
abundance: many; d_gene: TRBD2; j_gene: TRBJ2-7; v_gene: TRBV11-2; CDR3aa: CASSLGRPGPWGGEQYF; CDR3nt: TGTGCCAGCAGCTTAGGAAGGCCAGGCCCTTGGGGGGGCGAGCAGTACTTC
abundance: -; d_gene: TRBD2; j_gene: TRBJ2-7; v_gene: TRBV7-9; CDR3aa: CASSYLAGVNDEQYF; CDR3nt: TGTGCCAGCAGCTATCTAGCGGGGGTTAACGACGAGCAGTACTTC
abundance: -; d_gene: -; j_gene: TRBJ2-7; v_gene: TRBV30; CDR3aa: CAWSGQVNYEQYF; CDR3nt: TGTGCCTGGAGTGGGCAGGTTAACTACGAGCAGTACTTC
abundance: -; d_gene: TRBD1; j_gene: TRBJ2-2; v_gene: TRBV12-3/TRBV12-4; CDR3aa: CASGAGTGGGELFF; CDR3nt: TGTGCCAGCGGAGCCGGGACAGGGGGAGGGGAGCTGTTTTTT
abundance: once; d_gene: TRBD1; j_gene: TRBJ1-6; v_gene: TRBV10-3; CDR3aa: CAARDRNNSPLHF; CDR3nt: TGTGCCGCGCGGGACAGAAATAATTCACCCCTCCACTTT
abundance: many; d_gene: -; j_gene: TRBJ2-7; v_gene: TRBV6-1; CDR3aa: CASSLQGSPYEQYF; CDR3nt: TGTGCCAGCAGTCTGCAGGGGTCCCCCTACGAGCAGTACTTC
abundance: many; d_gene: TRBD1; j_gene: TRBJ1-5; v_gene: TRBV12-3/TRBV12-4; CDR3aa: CASSLETGGSQPQHF; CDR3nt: TGTGCCAGCAGTTTGGAGACAGGGGGTTCTCAGCCCCAGCATTTT
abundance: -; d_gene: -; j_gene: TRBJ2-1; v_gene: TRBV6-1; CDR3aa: CASSEVKRASSYNEQFF; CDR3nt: TGTGCCAGCAGTGAAGTCAAGCGGGCTAGCTCCTACAATGAGCAGTTCTTC
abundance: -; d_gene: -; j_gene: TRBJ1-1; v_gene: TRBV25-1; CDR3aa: CASSDPRRNTEAFF; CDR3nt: TGTGCCAGCAGTGATCCACGTAGGAACACTGAAGCTTTCTTT
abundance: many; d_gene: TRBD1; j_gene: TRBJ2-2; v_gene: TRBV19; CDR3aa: CASTNQGALNTGELFF; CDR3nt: TGTGCCAGTACCAACCAGGGGGCTCTAAACACCGGGGAGCTGTTTTTT
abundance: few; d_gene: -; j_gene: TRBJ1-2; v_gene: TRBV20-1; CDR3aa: CSARGGSGYGYTF; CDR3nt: TGCAGTGCTAGAGGGGGATCGGGCTATGGCTACACCTTC
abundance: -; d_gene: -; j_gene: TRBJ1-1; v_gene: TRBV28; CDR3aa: CASGSMNTEAFF; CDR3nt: TGTGCCAGCGGTAGCATGAACACTGAAGCTTTCTTT
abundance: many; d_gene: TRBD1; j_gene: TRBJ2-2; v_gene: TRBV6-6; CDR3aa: CASHNFPGGAAGELFF; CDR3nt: TGTGCCAGCCATAACTTTCCAGGGGGCGCAGCCGGGGAGCTGTTTTTT
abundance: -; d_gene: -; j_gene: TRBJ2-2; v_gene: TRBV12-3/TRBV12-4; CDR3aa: CASKIGEAGELFF; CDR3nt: TGTGCCAGCAAAATAGGGGAGGCCGGGGAGCTGTTTTTT
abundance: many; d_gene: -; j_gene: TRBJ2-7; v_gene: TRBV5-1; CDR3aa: CASSPNRVSYEQYF; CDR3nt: TGCGCCAGCAGCCCGAACAGGGTCTCCTACGAGCAGTACTTC
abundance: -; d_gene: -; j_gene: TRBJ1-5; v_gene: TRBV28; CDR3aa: CASSFLTGFDQPQHF; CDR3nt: TGTGCCAGCAGTTTCCTAACAGGGTTCGATCAGCCCCAGCATTTT
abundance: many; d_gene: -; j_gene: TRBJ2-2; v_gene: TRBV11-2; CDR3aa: CASSSGGRRTGELFF; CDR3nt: TGTGCCAGCAGCTCAGGGGGGAGGAGGACCGGGGAGCTGTTTTTT
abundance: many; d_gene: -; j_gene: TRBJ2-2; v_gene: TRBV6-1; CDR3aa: CASRSTVDSTGELFF; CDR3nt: TGTGCCAGCAGGTCTACGGTCGATAGCACCGGGGAGCTGTTTTTT
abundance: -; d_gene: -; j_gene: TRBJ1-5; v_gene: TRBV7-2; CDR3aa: CASSLGSVVPQHF; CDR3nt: TGTGCCAGCAGCTTAGGATCGGTGGTGCCCCAGCATTTT
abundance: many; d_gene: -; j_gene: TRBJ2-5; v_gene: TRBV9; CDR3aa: CASSVSMAAGQETQYF; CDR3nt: TGTGCCAGCAGCGTCTCGATGGCGGCAGGACAAGAGACCCAGTACTTC
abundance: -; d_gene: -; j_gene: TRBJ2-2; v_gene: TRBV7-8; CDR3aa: CASSMRTSTGELFF; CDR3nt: TGTGCCAGCAGCATGCGAACTAGCACCGGGGAGCTGTTTTTT
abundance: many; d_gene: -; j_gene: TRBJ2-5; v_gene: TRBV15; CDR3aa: CATSRNSGTQETQYF; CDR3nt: TGTGCCACCAGCAGAAATAGCGGAACCCAAGAGACCCAGTACTTC
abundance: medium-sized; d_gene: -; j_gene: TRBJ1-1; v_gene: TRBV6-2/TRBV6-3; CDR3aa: CASSHIPNTGRNTEAFF; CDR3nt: TGTGCCAGCAGTCATATCCCTAACACGGGACGCAACACTGAAGCTTTCTTT
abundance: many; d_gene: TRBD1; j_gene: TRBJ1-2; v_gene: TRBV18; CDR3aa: CASSSGTDLYGYTF; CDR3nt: TGTGCCAGCTCGTCCGGGACAGACTTATATGGCTACACCTTC
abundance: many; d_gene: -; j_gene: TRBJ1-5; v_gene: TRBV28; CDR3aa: CASNLLQGDNQPQHF; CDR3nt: TGTGCCAGCAACCTACTACAGGGCGACAATCAGCCCCAGCATTTT
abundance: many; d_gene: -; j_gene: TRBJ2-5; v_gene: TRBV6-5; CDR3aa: CASGHTQETQYF; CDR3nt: TGTGCCAGCGGACATACCCAAGAGACCCAGTACTTC
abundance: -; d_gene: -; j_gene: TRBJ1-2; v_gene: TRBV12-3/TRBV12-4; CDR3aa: CASSLSQAYGYTF; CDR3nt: TGTGCCAGCAGTTTGTCGCAGGCCTATGGCTACACCTTC
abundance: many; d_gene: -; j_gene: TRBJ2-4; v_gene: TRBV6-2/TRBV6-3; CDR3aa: CASSSPAGWGIQYF; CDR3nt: TGTGCCAGCAGCAGTCCGGCGGGGTGGGGCATTCAGTACTTC
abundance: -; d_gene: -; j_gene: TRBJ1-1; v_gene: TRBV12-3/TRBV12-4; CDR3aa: CASSPRGDTEAFF; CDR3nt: TGTGCCAGCAGTCCTAGGGGGGACACTGAAGCTTTCTTT
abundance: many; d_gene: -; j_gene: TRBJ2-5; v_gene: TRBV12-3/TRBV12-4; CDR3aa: CASSFVPGVGETQYF; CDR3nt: TGTGCCAGCAGTTTCGTTCCGGGGGTGGGAGAGACCCAGTACTTC
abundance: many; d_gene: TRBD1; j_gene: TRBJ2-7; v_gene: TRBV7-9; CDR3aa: CASLRDPGQVDEQYF; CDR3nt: TGTGCCAGCCTAAGAGATCCGGGACAGGTTGACGAGCAGTACTTC
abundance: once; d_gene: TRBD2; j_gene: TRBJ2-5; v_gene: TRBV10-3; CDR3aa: CAISELAGETQYF; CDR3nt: TGTGCCATCAGTGAACTAGCGGGAGAGACCCAGTACTTC
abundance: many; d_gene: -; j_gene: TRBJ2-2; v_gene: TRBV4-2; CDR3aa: CASRRGEANTGELFF; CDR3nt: TGTGCCAGCAGGAGGGGGGAAGCGAACACCGGGGAGCTGTTTTTT
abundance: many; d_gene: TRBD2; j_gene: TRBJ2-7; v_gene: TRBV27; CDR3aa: CASSLSLAGVGEQYF; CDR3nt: TGTGCCAGCAGTTTAAGTCTAGCGGGAGTCGGTGAGCAGTACTTC
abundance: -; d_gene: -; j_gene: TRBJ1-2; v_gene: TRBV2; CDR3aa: CASSAGATNYGYTF; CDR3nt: TGTGCCAGCAGTGCAGGGGCTACTAACTATGGCTACACCTTC
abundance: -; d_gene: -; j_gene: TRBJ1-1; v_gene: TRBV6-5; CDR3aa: CASSYEVRTEAFF; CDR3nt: TGTGCCAGCAGTTACGAGGTCCGCACTGAAGCTTTCTTT
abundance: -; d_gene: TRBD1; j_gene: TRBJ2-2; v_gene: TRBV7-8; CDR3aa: CASSLDRPGGTGELFF; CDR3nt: TGTGCCAGCAGTTTAGATAGGCCAGGGGGCACCGGGGAGCTGTTTTTT
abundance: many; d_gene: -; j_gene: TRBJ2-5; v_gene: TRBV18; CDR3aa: CASSTAGTQETQYF; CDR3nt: TGTGCCAGCTCAACAGCGGGGACACAAGAGACCCAGTACTTC
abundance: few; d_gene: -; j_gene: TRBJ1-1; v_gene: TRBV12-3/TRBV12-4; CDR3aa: CASILTGTMNTEAFF; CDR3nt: TGTGCCAGCATCCTTACCGGGACAATGAACACTGAAGCTTTCTTT
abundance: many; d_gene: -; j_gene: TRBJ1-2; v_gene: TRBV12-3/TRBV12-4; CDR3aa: CASTSDSPLSGYTF; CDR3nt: TGTGCCAGCACCTCGGACAGCCCTTTAAGTGGCTACACCTTC
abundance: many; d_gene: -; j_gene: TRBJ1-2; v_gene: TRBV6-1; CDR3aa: CASSSAANPGGYTF; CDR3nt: TGTGCCAGCAGCAGCGCAGCAAATCCTGGGGGCTACACCTTC
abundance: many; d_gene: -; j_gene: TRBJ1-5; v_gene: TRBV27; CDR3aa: CASSLSVDSLNQPQHF; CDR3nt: TGTGCCAGCAGTTTATCGGTCGACAGCCTCAATCAGCCCCAGCATTTT